Listed below are T cell receptor beta chains from one sample, sequenced in a study of T cells in Graves' hyperthyroidism and ophthalmopathy. TCRdb redid the calling of the multiplex PCR reads with MiXCR, one entry per CDR3 protein. Here the sample spans hundreds of thousands of distinct CDR3 sequences, roughly 13% being singletons. The sample consisted of blood. All receptors come from a woman in her 40s with Graves' ophthalmopathy. Each CDR3 is given with its conserved first and last residue. D genes are given only for firm matches. The size of a clone is reported for some rows only, either as once, few or many, or as a class for expanded clones.

>TRBV19|TRBJ2-5|TRBD2|few
CASQRRGFGVETQYF
TGTGCCAGTCAAAGGCGGGGGTTTGGGGTAGAGACCCAGTACTTC
>TRBV15|TRBJ2-3|TRBD2|NA
CATKISGRATDTQYF
TGTGCCACCAAGATTAGCGGGAGGGCCACAGATACGCAGTATTTT
>TRBV24-1|TRBJ2-3|TRBD1|NA
CATSDPGQRSTDTQYF
TGTGCCACCAGTGACCCGGGACAGAGGAGCACAGATACGCAGTATTTT
>TRBV20-1|TRBJ2-5|NA|many
CSARDAGTGVTQYF
TGCAGTGCTAGAGATGCGGGGACCGGTGTGACCCAGTACTTC
>TRBV29-1|TRBJ2-6|NA|NA
CSVAVGTGANVLTF
TGCAGCGTTGCGGTCGGGACTGGGGCCAACGTCCTGACTTTC
>TRBV2|TRBJ1-4|NA|many
CASSEIGWEKLFF
TGTGCCAGCAGTGAAATAGGATGGGAAAAACTGTTTTTT
>TRBV6-6|TRBJ2-7|NA|many
CASSYPLIDEQYF
TGTGCCAGCAGTTACCCTTTGATCGACGAGCAGTACTTC
>TRBV6-1|TRBJ2-1|NA|many
CASRTGQREQFF
TGTGCCAGCAGAACCGGGCAGCGGGAGCAGTTCTTC
>TRBV2|TRBJ1-2|NA|many
CASSLTKGRPIYGYTF
TGTGCCAGCAGCCTAACTAAGGGGCGCCCTATCTATGGCTACACCTTC
>TRBV9|TRBJ2-7|NA|NA
CASSGRGPFGEQYF
TGTGCCAGCAGCGGCAGGGGCCCCTTTGGCGAGCAGTACTTC
>TRBV18|TRBJ1-2|TRBD1|few
CASSPKGQGHGYTF
TGTGCCAGCTCACCAAAGGGACAGGGACATGGCTACACCTTC
>TRBV20-1|TRBJ2-3|NA|many
CSARDGTPATDTQYF
TGCAGTGCTAGAGACGGGACCCCCGCCACAGATACGCAGTATTTT
>TRBV12-3/TRBV12-4|TRBJ2-3|NA|few
CASSLGGSNTDTQYF
TGTGCCAGCAGTTTGGGCGGTTCTAACACAGATACGCAGTATTTT
>TRBV20-1|TRBJ2-7|TRBD1|many
CSASWGQGARAYEQYF
TGCAGTGCTAGTTGGGGACAGGGGGCGCGGGCCTACGAGCAGTACTTC
>TRBV2|TRBJ1-3|TRBD1|NA
CASIRTGAKGNTIYF
TGTGCCAGCATAAGGACAGGGGCGAAGGGAAACACCATATATTTT
>TRBV5-1|TRBJ2-3|TRBD1|NA
CASTHQGADTQYF
TGCGCCAGCACCCATCAGGGGGCAGATACGCAGTATTTT
>TRBV27|TRBJ1-2|NA|many
CASSLRWGSTYGYTF
TGTGCCAGCAGCCTCCGTTGGGGTAGTACTTATGGCTACACCTTC
>TRBV28|TRBJ2-7|NA|many
CASSLASSNYEQYF
TGTGCCAGCAGTTTGGCCAGCAGTAACTACGAGCAGTACTTC
>TRBV7-2|TRBJ2-7|NA|few
CASSLSSDRYEQYF
TGTGCCAGCAGCCTAAGCTCCGACAGGTACGAGCAGTACTTC
>TRBV18|TRBJ1-1|NA|few
CASSPRGWAETEAFF
TGTGCCAGCTCACCTAGGGGTTGGGCAGAGACTGAAGCTTTCTTT
>TRBV19|TRBJ1-2|NA|many
CASSISSLGGFRGYTF
TGTGCCAGTAGTATTTCCTCCCTAGGAGGGTTCCGTGGCTACACCTTC
>TRBV2|TRBJ1-2|NA|many
CASSITSGYYGYTF
TGTGCCAGCAGTATCACATCAGGATACTATGGCTACACCTTC
>TRBV7-2|TRBJ2-2|NA|few
CASGSRDTGELFF
TGTGCCAGCGGGAGCAGGGACACCGGGGAGCTGTTTTTT
>TRBV12-3/TRBV12-4|TRBJ2-1|NA|few
CASSWGFGGARGEQFF
TGTGCCAGCAGTTGGGGCTTTGGGGGGGCCCGCGGTGAGCAGTTCTTC
>TRBV10-2|TRBJ1-2|NA|many
CASQGRDYGYTF
TGCGCCAGCCAGGGGCGCGACTATGGCTACACCTTC
>TRBV11-3|TRBJ2-1|TRBD2|many
CASSGRAYNEQFF
TGTGCCAGCAGCGGGAGGGCCTACAATGAGCAGTTCTTC
>TRBV2|TRBJ1-2|TRBD1|many
CASRAVGGSYGYTF
TGTGCCAGCAGGGCAGTAGGGGGCTCGTATGGCTACACCTTC
>TRBV5-1|TRBJ2-1|NA|NA
CASSLGFGNEQFF
TGCGCCAGCAGCTTGGGGTTCGGCAATGAGCAGTTCTTC
>TRBV20-1|TRBJ1-3|NA|NA
CSASSRLNTIYF
TGCAGTGCTAGTTCCAGGCTAAACACCATATATTTT
>TRBV12-3/TRBV12-4|TRBJ1-1|TRBD1|many
CASSPGQGALNTEAFF
TGTGCCAGCAGTCCCGGACAGGGGGCTTTGAACACTGAAGCTTTCTTT
>TRBV19|TRBJ2-2|NA|many
CASSIKSIAGELFF
TGTGCCAGTAGTATTAAGAGCATCGCCGGGGAGCTGTTTTTT
>TRBV12-3/TRBV12-4|TRBJ2-7|NA|many
CASSFNLYEQYF
TGTGCCAGCAGTTTCAACCTCTACGAGCAGTACTTC
>TRBV5-1|TRBJ2-7|TRBD2|few
CASSVGLAGNYNYEQYF
TGCGCCAGCAGCGTGGGACTAGCGGGGAATTATAACTACGAGCAGTACTTC
>TRBV29-1|TRBJ2-1|NA|NA
CSVEKSLVQFF
TGCAGCGTTGAAAAGAGTCTAGTACAGTTCTTC
>TRBV7-2|TRBJ2-1|TRBD2|many
CASSKWLAGRSYNEQFF
TGTGCCAGCAGCAAATGGTTAGCCGGGAGGTCCTACAATGAGCAGTTCTTC
>TRBV7-9|TRBJ2-1|NA|many
CASSPRGHNEQFF
TGTGCCAGCAGCCCGCGTGGGCACAATGAGCAGTTCTTC
>TRBV10-1|TRBJ2-1|NA|few
CASSDAGELYNEQFF
TGCGCCAGCAGTGATGCAGGGGAGCTATACAATGAGCAGTTCTTC
>TRBV18|TRBJ1-5|NA|NA
CASSPNREQPQHF
TGTGCCAGCTCACCAAACAGGGAACAGCCCCAGCATTTT
>TRBV3-1|TRBJ1-5|TRBD1|few
CASSKGQGFFQPQHF
TGTGCCAGCAGCAAGGGACAGGGATTTTTTCAGCCCCAGCATTTT
>TRBV10-3|TRBJ1-1|NA|few
CAISARTENTEAFF
TGTGCCATCAGTGCCAGGACGGAGAACACTGAAGCTTTCTTT
>TRBV13|TRBJ2-1|TRBD2|many
CASSLRRENDYNEQFF
TGTGCCAGCAGCTTAAGGCGGGAGAATGACTACAATGAGCAGTTCTTC
>TRBV6-5|TRBJ2-7|NA|NA
CASSYSVVSSHEQYF
TGTGCCAGCAGTTACTCAGTGGTTAGCTCCCACGAGCAGTACTTC
>TRBV20-1|TRBJ1-4|NA|few
CSARRGATNEKLFF
TGCAGTGCTAGAAGAGGTGCAACTAATGAAAAACTGTTTTTT
>TRBV5-5|TRBJ2-5|NA|many
CASSLRATGSGTQYF
TGTGCCAGCAGCTTGAGAGCAACAGGGTCGGGGACCCAGTACTTC
>TRBV20-1|TRBJ2-3|TRBD2|NA
CSARERLAGYTDTQYF
TGCAGTGCTAGAGAACGACTAGCGGGGTACACAGATACGCAGTATTTT
>TRBV29-1|TRBJ1-2|TRBD1|many
CSVEEGQANYGYTF
TGCAGCGTTGAGGAGGGACAGGCGAACTATGGCTACACCTTC
>TRBV29-1|TRBJ2-1|NA|few
CSVEGRNLHNEQFF
TGCAGCGTTGAGGGCAGGAATTTACACAATGAGCAGTTCTTC
>TRBV11-2|TRBJ2-1|TRBD1|NA
CASSLVDIQFGTVYNEQFF
TGTGCCAGCAGCTTAGTGGATATTCAGTTCGGGACAGTATACAATGAGCAGTTCTTC
>TRBV19|TRBJ2-7|TRBD2|NA
CATSGLAGHQNSYEQYF
TGTGCCACCTCAGGACTAGCGGGGCATCAGAATTCCTACGAGCAGTACTTC
>TRBV18|TRBJ2-2|NA|NA
CASSPLVTEANTGELFF
TGTGCCAGCTCACCACTTGTGACAGAAGCGAACACCGGGGAGCTGTTTTTT
>TRBV20-1|TRBJ2-3|NA|many
CSARDRVPSWVRDTQYF
TGCAGTGCTAGAGACAGAGTCCCCTCCTGGGTTCGGGATACGCAGTATTTT
>TRBV5-6|TRBJ2-5|TRBD2|NA
CASSLGGLSRETQCF
TGTGCCAGCAGCTTGGGGGGACTAAGTCGAGAGACCCAGTGCTTC
>TRBV20-1|TRBJ2-3|NA|many
CSASGGRTDTQYF
TGCAGTGCTAGTGGAGGGCGCACAGATACGCAGTATTTT
>TRBV20-1|TRBJ2-7|TRBD2|NA
CSAAGLAGYEQYF
TGCAGTGCCGCGGGACTAGCGGGCTACGAGCAGTACTTC
>TRBV20-1|TRBJ1-1|NA|many
CSVGGRSNTEAFF
TGCAGTGTAGGAGGACGATCCAACACTGAAGCTTTCTTT
>TRBV3-1|TRBJ2-5|NA|few
CASTQGRQYRQETQYF
TGTGCCAGCACCCAAGGGCGACAGTACAGACAAGAGACCCAGTACTTC
>TRBV12-3/TRBV12-4|TRBJ1-1|NA|many
CASSLIWAGQSGTEAFF
TGTGCCAGCAGTTTAATTTGGGCAGGTCAAAGCGGCACTGAAGCTTTCTTT
>TRBV20-1|TRBJ2-5|NA|many
CSASRGQGKTQYF
TGCAGTGCTAGCCGAGGGCAGGGAAAGACCCAGTACTTC